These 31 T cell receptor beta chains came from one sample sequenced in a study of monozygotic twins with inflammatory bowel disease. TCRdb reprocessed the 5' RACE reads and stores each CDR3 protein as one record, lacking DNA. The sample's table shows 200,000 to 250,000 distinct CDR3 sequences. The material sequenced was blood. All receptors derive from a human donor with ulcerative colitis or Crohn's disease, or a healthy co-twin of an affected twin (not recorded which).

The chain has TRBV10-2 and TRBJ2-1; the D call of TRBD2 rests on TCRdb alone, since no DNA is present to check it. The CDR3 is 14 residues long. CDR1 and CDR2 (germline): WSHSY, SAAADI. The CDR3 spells CASSPGTRINEQFF.

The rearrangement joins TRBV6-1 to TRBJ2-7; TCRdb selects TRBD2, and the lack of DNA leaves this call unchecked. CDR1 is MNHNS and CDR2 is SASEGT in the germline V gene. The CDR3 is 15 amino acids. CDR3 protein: CASGSGLAGSYEQYF.

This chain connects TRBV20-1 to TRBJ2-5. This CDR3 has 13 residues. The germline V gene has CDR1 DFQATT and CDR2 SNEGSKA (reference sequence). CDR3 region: CSASGQALATQYF.

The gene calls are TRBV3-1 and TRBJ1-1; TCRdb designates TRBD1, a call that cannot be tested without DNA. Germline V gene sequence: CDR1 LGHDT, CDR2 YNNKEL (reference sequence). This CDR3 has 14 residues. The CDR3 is CASTRQGPRDEAFF. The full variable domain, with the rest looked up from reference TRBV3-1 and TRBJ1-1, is DTAVSQTPKYLVTQMGNDKSIKCEQNLGHDTMYWYKQDSKKFLKIMFSYNNKELIINETVPNRFSPKSPDKAHLNLHINSLELGDSAVYFCASTRQGPRDEAFFGQGTRLTVV.

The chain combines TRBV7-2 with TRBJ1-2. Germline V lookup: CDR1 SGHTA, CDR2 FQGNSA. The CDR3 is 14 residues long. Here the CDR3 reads CASSFRRESNGYTF.

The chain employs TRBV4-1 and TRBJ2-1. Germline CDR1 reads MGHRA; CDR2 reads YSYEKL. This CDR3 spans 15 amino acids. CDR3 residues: CASSQAGSSYNEQFF.

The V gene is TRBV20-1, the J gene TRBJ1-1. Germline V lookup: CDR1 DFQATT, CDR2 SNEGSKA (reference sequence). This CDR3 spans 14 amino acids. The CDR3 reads CSALGPVTLTEAFF.

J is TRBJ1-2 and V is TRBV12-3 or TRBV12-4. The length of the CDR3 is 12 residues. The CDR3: CASSLSGRGYTF.

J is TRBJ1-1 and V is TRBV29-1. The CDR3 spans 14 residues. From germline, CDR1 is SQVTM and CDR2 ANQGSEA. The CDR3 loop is CSAENFAMNTEAFF.

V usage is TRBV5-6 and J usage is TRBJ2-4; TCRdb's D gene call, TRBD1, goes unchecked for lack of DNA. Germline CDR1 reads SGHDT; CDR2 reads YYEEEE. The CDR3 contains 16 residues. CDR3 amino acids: CASSWRQGQAKNIQYF.

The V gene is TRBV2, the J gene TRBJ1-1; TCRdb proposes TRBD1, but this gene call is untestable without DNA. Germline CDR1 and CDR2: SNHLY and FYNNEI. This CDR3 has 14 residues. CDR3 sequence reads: CASRDGTGVREAFF.

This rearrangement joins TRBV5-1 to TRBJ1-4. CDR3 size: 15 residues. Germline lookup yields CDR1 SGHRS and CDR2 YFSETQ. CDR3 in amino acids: CASSLIGAAGEKLFF.

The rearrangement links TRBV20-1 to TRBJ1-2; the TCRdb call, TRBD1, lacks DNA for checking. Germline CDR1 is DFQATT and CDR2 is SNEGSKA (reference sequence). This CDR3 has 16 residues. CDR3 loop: CSYKKGVGAANYGYTF.

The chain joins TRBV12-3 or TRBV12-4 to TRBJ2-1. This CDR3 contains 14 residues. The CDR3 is CASSLVRSYNEQFF.

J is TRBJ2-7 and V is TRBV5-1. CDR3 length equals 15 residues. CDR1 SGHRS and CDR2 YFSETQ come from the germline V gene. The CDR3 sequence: CASSLLGGENSEQYF. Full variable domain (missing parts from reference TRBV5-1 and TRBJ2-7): KAGVTQTPRYLIKTRGQQVTLSCSPISGHRSVSWYQQTPGQGLQFLFEYFSETQRNKGNFPGRFSGRQFSNSRSEMNVSTLELGDSALYLCASSLLGGENSEQYFGPGTRLTVT.

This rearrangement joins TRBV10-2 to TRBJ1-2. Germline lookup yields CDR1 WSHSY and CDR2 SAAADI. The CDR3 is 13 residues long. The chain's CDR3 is CASSGDSNYGYTF.

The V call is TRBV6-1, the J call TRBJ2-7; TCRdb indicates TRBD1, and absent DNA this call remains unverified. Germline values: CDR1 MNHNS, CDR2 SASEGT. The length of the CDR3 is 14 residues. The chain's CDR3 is CASAEWGVTYEQYF.

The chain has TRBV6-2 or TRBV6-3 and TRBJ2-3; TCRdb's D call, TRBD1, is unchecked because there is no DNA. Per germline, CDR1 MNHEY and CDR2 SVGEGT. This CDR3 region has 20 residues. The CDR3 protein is CASSYIKPGQGASSTDTQYF.

The CDR3 is CASSRLAGGQNEQFF. The chain combines TRBV3-1 with TRBJ2-1; TCRdb lists TRBD2, though no DNA is available to test this call. The CDR3 runs 15 residues. Looked up from germline, CDR1 is LGHDT and CDR2 is YNNKEL (reference sequence).

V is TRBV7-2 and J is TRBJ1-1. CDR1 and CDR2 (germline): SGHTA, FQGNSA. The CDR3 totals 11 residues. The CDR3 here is CASSFGLEAFF.

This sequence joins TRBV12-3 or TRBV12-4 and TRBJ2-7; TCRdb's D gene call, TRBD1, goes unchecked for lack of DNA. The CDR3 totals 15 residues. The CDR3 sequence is CASSFGQGMSYEQYF.

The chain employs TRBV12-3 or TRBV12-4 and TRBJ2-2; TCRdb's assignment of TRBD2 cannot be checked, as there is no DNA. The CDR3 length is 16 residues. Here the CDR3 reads CASNPTGNSWIRELFF.

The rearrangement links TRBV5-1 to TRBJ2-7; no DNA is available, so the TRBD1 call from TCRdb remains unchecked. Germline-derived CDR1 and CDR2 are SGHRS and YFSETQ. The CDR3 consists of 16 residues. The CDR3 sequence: CASSLAVSGATYEQYF.

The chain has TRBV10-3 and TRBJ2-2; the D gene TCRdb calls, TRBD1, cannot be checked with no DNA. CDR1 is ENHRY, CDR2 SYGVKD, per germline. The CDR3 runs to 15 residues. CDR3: CAISRAVMNTGELFF.

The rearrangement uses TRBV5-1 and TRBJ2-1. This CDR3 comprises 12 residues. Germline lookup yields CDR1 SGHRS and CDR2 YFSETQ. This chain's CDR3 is CASSLVDNEQFF. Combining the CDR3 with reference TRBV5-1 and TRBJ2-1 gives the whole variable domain KAGVTQTPRYLIKTRGQQVTLSCSPISGHRSVSWYQQTPGQGLQFLFEYFSETQRNKGNFPGRFSGRQFSNSRSEMNVSTLELGDSALYLCASSLVDNEQFFGPGTRLTVL.

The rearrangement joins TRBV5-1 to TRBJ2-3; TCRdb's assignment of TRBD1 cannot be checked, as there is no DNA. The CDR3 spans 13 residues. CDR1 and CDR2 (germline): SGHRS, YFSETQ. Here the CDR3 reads CASSNGQPDTQYF.

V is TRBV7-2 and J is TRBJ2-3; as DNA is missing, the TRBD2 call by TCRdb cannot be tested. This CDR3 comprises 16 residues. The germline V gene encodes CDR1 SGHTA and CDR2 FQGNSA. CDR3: CASSFSSGGILGTQYF.

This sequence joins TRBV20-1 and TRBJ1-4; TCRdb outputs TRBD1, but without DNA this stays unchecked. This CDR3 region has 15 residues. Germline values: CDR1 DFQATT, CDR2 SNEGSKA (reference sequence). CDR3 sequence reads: CSAPNPQQGDEKLFF.

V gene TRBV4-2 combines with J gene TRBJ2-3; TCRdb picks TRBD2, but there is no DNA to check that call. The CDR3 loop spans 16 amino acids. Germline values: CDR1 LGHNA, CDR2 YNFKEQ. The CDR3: CASSQEAGGIADTQYF.

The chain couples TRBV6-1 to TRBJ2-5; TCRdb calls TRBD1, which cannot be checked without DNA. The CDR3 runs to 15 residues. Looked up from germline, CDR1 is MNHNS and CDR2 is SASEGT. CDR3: CASRAVGRGQETQYF.

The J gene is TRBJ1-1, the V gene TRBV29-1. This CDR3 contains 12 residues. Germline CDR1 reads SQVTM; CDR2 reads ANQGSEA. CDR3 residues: CSVEAGNTEAFF. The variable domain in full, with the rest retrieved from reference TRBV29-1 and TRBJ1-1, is SAVISQKPSRDICQRGTSLTIQCQVDSQVTMMFWYRQQPGQSLTLIATANQGSEATYESGFVIDKFPISRPNLTFSTLTVSNMSPEDSSIYLCSVEAGNTEAFFGQGTRLTVV.